The TCR beta chain under discussion was sequenced for a study of blood T cells in healthy people across ages. This clonotype was detected only a few times. V shed 5 bases, J shed 6 bases, and the junction held 6 bases outside the gene matches. There are 14 residues in the CDR3. The second PCR ran about 6 to 11 cycles with a sample-barcoded 5' primer and J-beta primers. Every molecule of cDNA carried a tag from a template-switch adaptor with 12 random nucleotides. MiXCR was run by TCRdb on the 5' RACE reads, yielding one entry per CDR3 protein. The sample lists 1.5 million to 2 million distinct CDR3 sequences, 25% to 30% seen once, with 7.7% in the top ten.

The chain couples TRBV12-3 or TRBV12-4 to TRBJ2-1; TRBD2 agrees at 8 bases. This sequence originates from a woman aged 25-40 years in good health. Specimen: blood. CDR3 in amino acids: CASSQRETPNEQFF. The CDR3 DNA sequence: TGTGCCAGCAGTCAGCGGGAGACTCCCAATGAGCAGTTCTTC.